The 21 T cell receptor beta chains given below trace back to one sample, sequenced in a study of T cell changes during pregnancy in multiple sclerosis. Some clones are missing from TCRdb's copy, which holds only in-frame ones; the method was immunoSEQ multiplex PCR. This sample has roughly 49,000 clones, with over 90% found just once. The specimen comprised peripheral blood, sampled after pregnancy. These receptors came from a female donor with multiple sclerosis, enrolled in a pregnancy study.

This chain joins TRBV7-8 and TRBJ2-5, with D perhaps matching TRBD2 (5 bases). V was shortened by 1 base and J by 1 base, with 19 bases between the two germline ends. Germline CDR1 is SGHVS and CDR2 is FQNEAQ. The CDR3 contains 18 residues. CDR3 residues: CASSLVGLASITQETQYF. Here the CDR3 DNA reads TGTGCCAGCAGCTTAGTGGGTCTAGCTTCGATAACCCAAGAGACCCAGTACTTC.

The CDR3 loop reads CASSSSGQGYYGYTF. CDR3 sequence (DNA): TGTGCCAGCAGCTCGTCAGGACAGGGCTACTATGGCTACACCTTC. V usage is TRBV5-6 and J usage is TRBJ1-2; 8 bases are a match to TRBD1. The CDR3 spans 15 residues. In germline, CDR1 is SGHDT, CDR2 YYEEEE. Trimming cost V 3 bases and J 3 bases; bases outside gene matches: 7.

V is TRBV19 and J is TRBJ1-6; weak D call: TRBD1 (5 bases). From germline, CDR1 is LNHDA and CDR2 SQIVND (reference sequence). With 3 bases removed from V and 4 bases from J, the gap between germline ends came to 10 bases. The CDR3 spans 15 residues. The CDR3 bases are TGTGCCAGTAGTATCGGGGGAGCTTATAATTCACCCCTCCACTTT. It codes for CASSIGGAYNSPLHF.

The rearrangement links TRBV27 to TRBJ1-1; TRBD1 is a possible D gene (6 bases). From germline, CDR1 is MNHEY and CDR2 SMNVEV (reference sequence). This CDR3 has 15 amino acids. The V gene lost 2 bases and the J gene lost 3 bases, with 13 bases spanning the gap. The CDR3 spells CASSLTGGLDTEAFF. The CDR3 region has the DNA TGTGCCAGCAGTTTAACCGGGGGGCTGGACACTGAAGCTTTCTTT.

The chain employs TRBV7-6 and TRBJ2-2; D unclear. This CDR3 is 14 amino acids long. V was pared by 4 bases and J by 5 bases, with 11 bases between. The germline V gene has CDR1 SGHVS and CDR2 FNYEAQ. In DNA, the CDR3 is TGTGCCAGCAGCTCCACCCGTCGGACCGGGGAGCTGTTTTTT. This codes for CASSSTRRTGELFF.

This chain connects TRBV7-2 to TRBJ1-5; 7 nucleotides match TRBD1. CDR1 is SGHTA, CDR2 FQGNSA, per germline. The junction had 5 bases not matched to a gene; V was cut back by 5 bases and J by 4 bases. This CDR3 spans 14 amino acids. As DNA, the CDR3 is TGTGCCAGCAGCCGAGACAGGGTGAATCAGCCCCAGCATTTT. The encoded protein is CASSRDRVNQPQHF.

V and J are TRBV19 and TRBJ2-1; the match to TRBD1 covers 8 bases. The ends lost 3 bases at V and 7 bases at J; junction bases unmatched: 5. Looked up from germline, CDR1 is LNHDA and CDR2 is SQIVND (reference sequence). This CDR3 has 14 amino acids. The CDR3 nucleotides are TGTGCCAGTAGTATTGACAGGGGAATTAATGAGCAGTTCTTC. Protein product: CASSIDRGINEQFF.

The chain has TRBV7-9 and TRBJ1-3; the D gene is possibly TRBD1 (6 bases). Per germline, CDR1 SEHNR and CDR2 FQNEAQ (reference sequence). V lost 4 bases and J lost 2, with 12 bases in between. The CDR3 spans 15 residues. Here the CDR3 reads CASSSGERAGNTIYF. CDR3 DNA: TGTGCCAGCAGCTCAGGGGAAAGGGCTGGAAACACCATATATTTT.

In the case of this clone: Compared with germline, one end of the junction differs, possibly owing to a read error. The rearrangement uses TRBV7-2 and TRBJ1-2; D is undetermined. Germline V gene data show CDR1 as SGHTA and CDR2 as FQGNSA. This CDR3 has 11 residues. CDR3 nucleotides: TGTGCCAGCAGCTTAGCCGGCAAGCGAGCCTTC. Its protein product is CASSLAGKRAF.

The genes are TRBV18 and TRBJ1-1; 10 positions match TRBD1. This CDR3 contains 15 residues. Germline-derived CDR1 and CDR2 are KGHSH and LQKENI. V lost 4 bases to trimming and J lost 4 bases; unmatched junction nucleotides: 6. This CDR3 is CASSLDRGQTTEAFF. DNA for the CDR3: TGTGCCAGCTCACTAGACAGGGGGCAGACCACTGAAGCTTTCTTT. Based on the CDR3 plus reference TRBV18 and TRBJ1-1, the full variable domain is NAGVMQNPRHLVRRRGQEARLRCSPMKGHSHVYWYRQLPEEGLKFMVYLQKENIIDESGMPKERFSAEFPKEGPSILRIQQVVRGDSAAYFCASSLDRGQTTEAFFGQGTRLTVV.

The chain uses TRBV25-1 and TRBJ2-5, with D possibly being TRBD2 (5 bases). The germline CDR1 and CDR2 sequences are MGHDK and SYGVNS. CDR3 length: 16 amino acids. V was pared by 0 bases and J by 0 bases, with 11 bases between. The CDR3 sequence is CASSEYRGVDQETQYF. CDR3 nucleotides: TGTGCCAGCAGTGAATATCGGGGAGTTGACCAAGAGACCCAGTACTTC.

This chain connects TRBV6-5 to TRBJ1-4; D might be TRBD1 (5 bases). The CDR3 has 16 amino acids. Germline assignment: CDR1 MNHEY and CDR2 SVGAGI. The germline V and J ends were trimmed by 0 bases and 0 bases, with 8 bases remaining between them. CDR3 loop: CASSYSGGTTNEKLFF. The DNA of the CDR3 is TGTGCCAGCAGTTACTCCGGGGGTACAACTAATGAAAAACTGTTTTTT.

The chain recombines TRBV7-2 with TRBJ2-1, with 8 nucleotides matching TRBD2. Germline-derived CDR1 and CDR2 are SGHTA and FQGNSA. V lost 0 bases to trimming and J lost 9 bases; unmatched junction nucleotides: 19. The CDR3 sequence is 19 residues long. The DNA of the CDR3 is TGTGCCAGCAGCTTAGCCTCCCAGCCGGGGGGGCTTCTGGGAGGTGAGCAGTTCTTC. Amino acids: CASSLASQPGGLLGGEQFF.

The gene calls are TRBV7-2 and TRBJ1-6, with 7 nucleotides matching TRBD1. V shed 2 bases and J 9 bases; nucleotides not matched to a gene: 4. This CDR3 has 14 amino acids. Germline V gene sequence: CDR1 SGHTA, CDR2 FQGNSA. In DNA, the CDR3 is TGTGCCAGCAGCTTAACGACAGGGCCTTCACCCCTCCACTTT. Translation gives CASSLTTGPSPLHF.

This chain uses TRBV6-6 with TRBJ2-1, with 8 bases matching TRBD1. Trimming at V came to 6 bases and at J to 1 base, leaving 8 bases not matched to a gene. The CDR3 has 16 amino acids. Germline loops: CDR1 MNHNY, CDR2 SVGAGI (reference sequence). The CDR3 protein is CASRGGQGPSYNEQFF. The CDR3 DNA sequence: TGTGCCAGCAGGGGAGGACAGGGCCCTTCCTACAATGAGCAGTTCTTC.

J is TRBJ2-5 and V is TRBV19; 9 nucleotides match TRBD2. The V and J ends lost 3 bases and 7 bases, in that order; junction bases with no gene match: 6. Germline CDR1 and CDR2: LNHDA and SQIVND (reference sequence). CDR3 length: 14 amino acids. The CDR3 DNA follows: TGTGCCAGTAGTATTGGCGGGGGGGCTGGGACCCAGTACTTC. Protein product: CASSIGGGAGTQYF.

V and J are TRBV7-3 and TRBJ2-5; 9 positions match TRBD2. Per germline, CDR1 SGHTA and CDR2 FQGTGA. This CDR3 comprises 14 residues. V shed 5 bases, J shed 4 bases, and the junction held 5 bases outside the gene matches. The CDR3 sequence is CASSPAGGRETQYF. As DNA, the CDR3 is TGTGCCAGCAGCCCCGCGGGGGGGAGAGAGACCCAGTACTTC.

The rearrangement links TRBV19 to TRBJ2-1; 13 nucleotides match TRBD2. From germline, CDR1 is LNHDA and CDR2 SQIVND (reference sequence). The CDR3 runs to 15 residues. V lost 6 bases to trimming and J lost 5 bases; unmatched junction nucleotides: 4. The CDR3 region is CASSPTSGGNNEQFF. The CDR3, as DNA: TGTGCCAGTAGCCCGACTAGCGGGGGGAACAATGAGCAGTTCTTC.

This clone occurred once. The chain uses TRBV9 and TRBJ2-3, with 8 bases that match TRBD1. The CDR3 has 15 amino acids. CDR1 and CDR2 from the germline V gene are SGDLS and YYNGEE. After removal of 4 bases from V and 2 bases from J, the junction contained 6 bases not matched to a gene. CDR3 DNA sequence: TGTGCCAGCAGCCCCCGGGACAGGCCCACAGATACGCAGTATTTT. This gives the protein CASSPRDRPTDTQYF.

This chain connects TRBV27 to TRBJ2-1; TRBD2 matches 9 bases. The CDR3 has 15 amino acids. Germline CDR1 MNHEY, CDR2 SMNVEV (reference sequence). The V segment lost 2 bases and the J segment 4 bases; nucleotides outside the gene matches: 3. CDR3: CASSLGAGGYNEQFF. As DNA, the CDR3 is TGTGCCAGCAGTTTAGGTGCGGGGGGGTACAATGAGCAGTTCTTC.

CDR3 in amino acids: CASVAGGSNTGELFF. The CDR3 nucleotides are TGTGCCAGCGTAGCGGGGGGCTCGAACACCGGGGAGCTGTTTTTT. The chain employs TRBV4-2 and TRBJ2-2, with 10 bases aligning to TRBD2. Germline CDR1 is LGHNA and CDR2 is YNFKEQ. The CDR3 length is 15 residues. The junction had 3 bases not matched to a gene; V was cut back by 8 bases and J by 0 bases.